One T cell receptor beta chain is described in this entry. Its cognate antigen is unknown. The entirety of the isolated RNA underwent reverse transcription, so expressed TCRB transcripts were sequenced. Clones were sequenced by immunoSEQ multiplex PCR, and TCRdb holds only the in-frame ones, with some missing. In the table there are about 240,000 clones, about 14% of which are singletons. Germline CDR1 is SGHTA and CDR2 is FQGNSA. V was trimmed by 2 bases and J by 7 bases, leaving 11 bases between them. The CDR3 is 13 amino acids. The sample is drawn from a study of beta chain features in type 1 diabetes. Central memory, naive, regulatory and stem cell-like memory CD4+ cells were sorted by CD45RO/CCR7/CD25/CD127/CD95/CD27. Study-level points and caveats: Shorter TCRB CDR3s, moderately but significantly so, marked every one of the four CD4+ subsets in Type 1 diabetes patients. VDJ junctions from type 1 diabetes patients carried fewer insertions and larger deletions.

The TCR originated in a man aged 25-40 years with type 1 diabetes. This sequence joins TRBV7-2 and TRBJ1-2; possible D gene TRBD1, 6 bases. The sample comprised naive CD4+ T cells from blood. The CDR3 region has the DNA TGTGCCAGCAGCTTAAGGGGGATAGGTGGCTACACCTTC. Translating gives CASSLRGIGGYTF.